A selection of T cell receptor beta chains follows, all from one sample in a study of T-cell memory formation after mild COVID-19. TCRdb itself ran the 5' RACE reads through MiXCR, one entry per CDR3 protein. The data show about 130,000 distinct CDR3 sequences, over 15% seen once. Source material: PBMCs or a T cell subset sorted from them (not recorded which). The receptors stem from a man between 18 and 35 years old who had mild COVID-19 (a few samples of this study predate the infection). Cell type and time point are not known. CDR3s include the opening cysteine and the closing phenylalanine or tryptophan. D genes are given only for firm matches. A clone size is listed for some rows: how often the clone was seen (once, few, many), or a class if it is expanded.

j_gene,abundance,v_gene,d_gene,CDR3aa,CDR3nt
TRBJ2-3,.,TRBV12-3/TRBV12-4,.,CASSSDANTQYF,TGTGCCAGCAGCTCCGACGCAAATACGCAGTATTTT
TRBJ2-5,few,TRBV6-2/TRBV6-3,.,CASSKGTTQETQYF,TGTGCCAGCAGCAAGGGGACGACCCAAGAGACCCAGTACTTC
TRBJ2-2,many,TRBV7-6,.,CASRRGTEKWTGELFF,TGTGCCAGCAGACGGGGGACCGAAAAATGGACCGGGGAGCTGTTTTTT
TRBJ2-4,few,TRBV20-1,.,CSARDTNWAKNIQYF,TGCAGTGCTAGAGATACAAATTGGGCCAAAAACATTCAGTACTTC
TRBJ1-2,.,TRBV6-6,.,CASSPPVAGGGYTF,TGTGCCAGCAGCCCCCCCGTTGCGGGGGGAGGCTACACCTTC
TRBJ1-5,.,TRBV6-6,.,CASSWRGNQPQHF,TGTGCCAGCAGTTGGAGGGGCAATCAGCCCCAGCATTTT
TRBJ2-2,few,TRBV6-6,.,CASSYSKGSGELFF,TGTGCCAGCAGTTACTCGAAGGGTTCCGGGGAGCTGTTTTTT
TRBJ2-3,few,TRBV9,.,CASSVTGTSDTQYF,TGTGCCAGCAGCGTAACAGGAACATCGGATACGCAGTATTTT
TRBJ1-2,few,TRBV6-6,.,CASSSSNYGYTF,TGTGCCAGCAGTTCCTCGAACTATGGCTACACCTTC
TRBJ1-2,few,TRBV12-3/TRBV12-4,TRBD1,CASSFRTGPTYGYTF,TGTGCCAGCAGTTTCCGGACAGGTCCTACCTATGGCTACACCTTC
TRBJ2-2,few,TRBV6-7,TRBD1,CASSATSGTENTGELFF,TGTGCCAGCAGCGCCACCTCCGGGACAGAGAACACCGGGGAGCTGTTTTTT
TRBJ1-6,few,TRBV5-4,.,CASSLFGSPLHF,TGTGCCAGCAGCTTGTTCGGATCACCCCTCCACTTT
TRBJ1-5,.,TRBV29-1,TRBD1,CSVRGQPDQPQHF,TGCAGCGTTCGGGGACAGCCCGATCAGCCCCAGCATTTT
TRBJ2-7,.,TRBV7-6,TRBD1,CASSSRLTTGSYYEQYF,TGTGCCAGCAGCTCACGTCTCACGACAGGGTCTTACTACGAGCAGTACTTC
TRBJ2-5,few,TRBV7-3,.,CASSLDSGTQYF,TGTGCCAGCAGCTTAGACAGCGGGACCCAGTACTTC
TRBJ1-1,many,TRBV7-2,TRBD1,CASSSYRGWTEAFF,TGTGCCAGCAGCTCCTACAGGGGGTGGACTGAAGCTTTCTTT
TRBJ1-2,few,TRBV7-2,.,CASSLRGEVGYTF,TGTGCCAGCAGCTTAAGGGGTGAGGTTGGCTACACCTTC
TRBJ1-2,few,TRBV28,TRBD1,CASGGGQGIYGYTF,TGTGCCAGCGGGGGGGGACAGGGAATCTATGGCTACACCTTC
TRBJ2-3,few,TRBV28,.,CASSQTVPSTDTQYF,TGTGCCAGCAGTCAGACAGTACCTAGCACAGATACGCAGTATTTT
TRBJ1-6,.,TRBV20-1,.,CSAYGGSAYNSPLHF,TGCAGTGCCTACGGGGGGTCGGCCTATAATTCACCCCTCCACTTT
TRBJ2-3,few,TRBV7-2,TRBD1,CASSLQGGTDTQYF,TGTGCCAGCAGCCTACAGGGGGGCACAGATACGCAGTATTTT
TRBJ2-3,many,TRBV5-6,.,CASSLAGVTDTQYF,TGTGCCAGCAGCTTGGCGGGGGTCACAGATACGCAGTATTTT
TRBJ2-1,.,TRBV7-2,.,CASRDRGSRFSYNEQFF,TGTGCCAGCAGGGATCGGGGCAGTAGATTCTCCTACAATGAGCAGTTCTTC
TRBJ2-1,many,TRBV4-1,.,CASSPGLLGNEQFF,TGCGCCAGCAGCCCGGGACTCCTGGGCAATGAGCAGTTCTTC
TRBJ2-7,.,TRBV5-1,.,CASRYDPGPSGYEQYF,TGCGCCAGCAGGTACGATCCGGGTCCCTCAGGCTACGAGCAGTACTTC
TRBJ2-3,many,TRBV7-3,TRBD2,CASSLRLAGGDTQYF,TGTGCCAGCAGCCTGAGACTAGCGGGTGGTGATACGCAGTATTTT
TRBJ2-1,few,TRBV24-1,TRBD2,CATSGHPGLPWGNEQFF,TGTGCCACCAGTGGCCATCCGGGACTACCCTGGGGGAATGAGCAGTTCTTC
TRBJ1-1,few,TRBV6-2/TRBV6-3,.,CASGSALRAEAFF,TGTGCCAGCGGTTCCGCCCTAAGGGCTGAAGCTTTCTTT
TRBJ1-1,.,TRBV6-5,TRBD1,CASSYGGQGKFFF,TGTGCCAGCAGTTACGGAGGACAGGGGAAATTTTTCTTT
TRBJ2-5,few,TRBV7-2,.,CASSFGRRETQYF,TGTGCCAGCAGCTTTGGGAGGCGGGAGACCCAGTACTTC
TRBJ2-1,.,TRBV10-1,TRBD2,CASSAAGTSVGEQFF,TGCGCCAGCAGTGCCGCCGGGACTAGCGTAGGTGAGCAGTTCTTC
TRBJ2-3,few,TRBV7-6,.,CASSLPSGALTDTQYF,TGTGCCAGCAGCTTACCCTCAGGGGCCTTAACGGATACGCAGTATTTT
TRBJ2-7,.,TRBV7-2,TRBD2,CASSRGLAGYEQYF,TGTGCCAGCAGCCGGGGACTAGCGGGGTACGAGCAGTACTTC
TRBJ1-4,.,TRBV3-1,.,CASSQGGQGGRKLFF,TGTGCCAGCAGCCAAGGAGGCCAAGGAGGGCGGAAACTGTTTTTT
TRBJ2-4,.,TRBV6-6,.,CASGKQENIQYF,TGTGCCAGCGGAAAACAGGAAAACATTCAGTACTTC
TRBJ2-7,few,TRBV5-1,TRBD2,CASSSYGGAWEQYF,TGCGCCAGCAGCTCCTACGGGGGGGCCTGGGAGCAGTACTTC
TRBJ2-5,.,TRBV7-3,.,CASSLGEQETQYF,TGTGCCAGCAGCTTAGGGGAGCAAGAGACCCAGTACTTC
TRBJ2-3,.,TRBV20-1,.,CSASGRIASTDTQYF,TGCAGTGCCAGCGGACGGATCGCTAGCACAGATACGCAGTATTTT
TRBJ2-6,.,TRBV4-3,.,CASSQPPGAEGANVLTF,TGCGCCAGCAGCCAGCCCCCGGGGGCGGAAGGGGCCAACGTCCTGACTTTC
TRBJ1-5,.,TRBV6-1,.,CASSESGGSNQPQHF,TGTGCCAGCAGTGAATCTGGGGGAAGCAATCAGCCCCAGCATTTT
TRBJ2-5,many,TRBV5-1,TRBD1,CASSFGRGYETQYF,TGCGCCAGCAGCTTTGGCAGGGGGTATGAGACCCAGTACTTC
TRBJ2-2,.,TRBV5-1,TRBD2,CASSPPGTSNTGELFF,TGCGCCAGCAGCCCCCCCGGGACTAGCAACACCGGGGAGCTGTTTTTT
TRBJ2-3,many,TRBV10-3,TRBD2,CAIRERGGDTQYF,TGTGCCATCAGGGAGCGGGGAGGAGATACGCAGTATTTT
TRBJ2-3,few,TRBV5-1,TRBD2,CASSFQRGDTQYF,TGCGCCAGCAGCTTTCAGCGGGGGGATACGCAGTATTTT
TRBJ2-3,.,TRBV7-2,.,CASSSYLRTDTQYF,TGTGCCAGCAGCTCCTACTTACGCACAGATACGCAGTATTTT
TRBJ2-3,few,TRBV4-2,.,CASSQDGRGKDTQYF,TGTGCCAGCAGCCAAGATGGGAGGGGGAAGGATACGCAGTATTTT
TRBJ1-5,.,TRBV24-1,.,CATSDPEKGHNNQPQHF,TGTGCCACCAGTGACCCGGAGAAGGGACACAACAATCAGCCCCAGCATTTT
TRBJ1-2,few,TRBV5-1,TRBD1,CASSLGTGNYGYTF,TGCGCCAGCAGCTTGGGGACAGGGAACTATGGCTACACCTTC
TRBJ1-1,few,TRBV4-1,.,CASRSNTEAFF,TGCGCCAGCAGAAGTAACACTGAAGCTTTCTTT
TRBJ1-5,few,TRBV2,.,CASSDGRGNQPQHF,TGTGCCAGCAGTGATGGTAGGGGCAATCAGCCCCAGCATTTT
TRBJ1-2,.,TRBV20-1,TRBD1,CSAPRGRDYGYTF,TGCAGTGCGCCCAGGGGGCGCGACTATGGCTACACCTTC
TRBJ1-4,.,TRBV5-1,.,CASSLAGGLNEKLFF,TGCGCCAGCAGCTTGGCCGGGGGACTTAATGAAAAACTGTTTTTT
TRBJ1-1,few,TRBV12-3/TRBV12-4,.,CASSLGDSGNTEAFF,TGTGCCAGCAGTTTAGGCGACAGCGGTAACACTGAAGCTTTCTTT
TRBJ2-1,.,TRBV12-3/TRBV12-4,TRBD2,CASRGTSGGYEQFF,TGTGCCAGCAGAGGGACTAGCGGGGGTTATGAGCAGTTCTTC
TRBJ2-3,few,TRBV9,TRBD2,CASSVAGGGEDTQYF,TGTGCCAGCAGCGTAGCGGGCGGGGGGGAAGATACGCAGTATTTT
TRBJ1-5,.,TRBV19,.,CATLGEGHNQPQHF,TGTGCCACTCTGGGGGAAGGACACAATCAGCCCCAGCATTTT
TRBJ2-5,.,TRBV12-3/TRBV12-4,.,CASSLVRRGETQYF,TGTGCCAGCAGTTTAGTCCGGCGGGGAGAGACCCAGTACTTC
TRBJ2-1,few,TRBV18,TRBD2,CASSPPGRDALNEQFF,TGTGCCAGCTCACCGCCAGGGAGGGATGCACTCAATGAGCAGTTCTTC
TRBJ1-1,.,TRBV28,.,CASPGGRTEAFF,TGTGCCAGCCCGGGGGGCAGGACTGAAGCTTTCTTT
TRBJ2-2,.,TRBV5-1,.,CASSLWGENTGELFF,TGCGCCAGCAGCCTCTGGGGGGAAAACACCGGGGAGCTGTTTTTT